A single T cell receptor beta chain is shown here with its context. Its target is unknown. This CDR3 spans 11 amino acids. V lost 0 bases and J 6 bases, leaving 6 bases between the germline ends. CDR1 DFQATT and CDR2 SNEGSKA come from the germline V gene (reference sequence). This sample stems from a study of Ad26.COV2.S vaccination and SARS-CoV-2 variants. Repertoires were generated with immunoSEQ multiplex PCR, while TCRdb's copy carries only in-frame clones and drops some. The sample lists over 400,000 clones, nearly 90% occurring once. General observations from the study: The TCR breadth and depth analyses may have understated or missed part of the total T cell responses.

Treatment of the sample: over 15 received Ad26.COV2.S at low or high dose, single or two shots; about 5 received placebo; per-sample allocation not given. The samples date from day 63 after the first vaccine or placebo injection. Sample: peripheral blood, taken in a trial of Ad26.COV2.S vaccine versus placebo. J is TRBJ2-7 and V is TRBV20-1, with D uncertain. The receptor was derived from a person between 18 and 59 years old who received the Ad26.COV2.S COVID-19 vaccine or a placebo. The DNA for the CDR3 is TGCAGTGCTAGAGATAACTCCGAGCAGTACTTC. Protein sequence: CSARDNSEQYF.